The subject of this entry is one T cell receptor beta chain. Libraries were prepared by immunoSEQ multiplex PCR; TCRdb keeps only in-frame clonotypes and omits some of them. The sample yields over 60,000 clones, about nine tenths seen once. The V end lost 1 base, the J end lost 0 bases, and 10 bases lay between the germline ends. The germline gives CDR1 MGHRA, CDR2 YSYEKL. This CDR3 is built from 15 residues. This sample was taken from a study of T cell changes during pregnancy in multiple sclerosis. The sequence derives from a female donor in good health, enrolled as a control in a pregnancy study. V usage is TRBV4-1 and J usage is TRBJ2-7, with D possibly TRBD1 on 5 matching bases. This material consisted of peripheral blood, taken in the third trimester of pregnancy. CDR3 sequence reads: CASSQAQASSYEQYF. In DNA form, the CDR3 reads TGCGCCAGCAGCCAAGCACAGGCCAGCTCCTACGAGCAGTACTTC.